These 3 T cell receptor beta chains were sequenced from one sample in a study of blood T cells in healthy people across ages. A sample-barcoded 5' primer and a J-beta primer mix were used in a second PCR of about 7 to 12 cycles. TCRdb fed the 5' RACE reads into MiXCR, producing one record per CDR3 protein. Of 1.5 million to 2 million distinct CDR3 sequences listed, just under 50% were seen once; the top ten hold approximately 2.1%. The source material was blood. All receptors derive from a woman in her thirties or forties in good health.

V and J are TRBV7-6 and TRBJ2-1; D is possibly TRBD2 (7 bases). Per germline, CDR1 SGHVS and CDR2 FNYEAQ. Trimming left V 1 base short and J 6 bases short, with 19 bases between. The CDR3 spans 17 residues. The CDR3 is CASSLGPGAGAGNEQFF. In DNA, the CDR3 is TGTGCCAGCAGCTTAGGGCCCGGGGCGGGGGCGGGCAATGAGCAGTTCTTC.

This clonotype was seen more than once but under ten times. V gene TRBV2 combines with J gene TRBJ2-7; no clear D gene. Per the germline V gene, CDR1 is SNHLY and CDR2 is FYNNEI. The CDR3 consists of 12 residues. With 8 bases removed from V and 4 bases from J, the gap between germline ends came to 12 bases. CDR3 coding DNA: TGTGCCAGCGCCCCGAGCGCTTACGAGCAGTACTTC. This codes for CASAPSAYEQYF.

The rearrangement links TRBV6-5 to TRBJ2-4; D uncertain. This CDR3 is 14 amino acids long. Germline V gives CDR1 MNHEY, CDR2 SVGAGI. The V end was cut by 6 bases, the J end by 2 bases, with 11 bases between. Written as DNA, the CDR3 is TGTGCCAGCAGAGATGTGGGGACCAAAAACATTCAGTACTTC. It yields the protein CASRDVGTKNIQYF.